This T cell receptor (beta chain) was identified in a study of shared clonotypes between healthy human individuals. Unmatched junction bases numbered 5, after V lost 6 bases and J lost 0 bases. CDR3 length: 15 residues. CDR1 MDHEN and CDR2 SYDVKM come from the germline V gene. Remarks on this clone: Its target is not known.

Only CD45RO-negative cells positively selected for CCR7 counted as naive CD8 cells, so terminally differentiated effector memory CD45RA+ cells were excluded. In the original workflow: Filtering was not the same, since immunoSEQ gave junction-only sequences without quality scores. Using immunoSEQ multiplex PCR, the repertoire was profiled, and TCRdb retains in-frame clones only, with some absent. D and trimming come from the DNA, and the V and J calls and clone size come from that table. Of around 600,000 clones listed, 90% to 95% are singletons. Study results and caveats: Against clonotypes common to all four donors, non-shared ones had lower generation probabilities.

The clonotype comes from a woman in her thirties in good health. V usage is TRBV28 and J usage is TRBJ1-5, with 7 positions matching TRBD1. Material: naive CD8+ T cells sorted from blood. CDR3 protein: CASRETGDSNQPQHF. In DNA, the CDR3 is TGTGCCAGCAGGGAAACAGGGGATAGCAATCAGCCCCAGCATTTT.